Following are 25 T cell receptor beta chains from one sample sequenced in a study of post-analysis software for immune sequencing data. Overall study findings and caveats: Roughly 5 TRBV segments occurring more often in patients than controls included TRBV5-6, TRBV5-1 and TRBV20-1.

Built from TCR beta cDNA, the libraries had unique molecular identifiers in them. MiXCR was run by TCRdb on the PCR reads, yielding one entry per CDR3 protein. In the table there are 380,000 or so distinct CDR3 sequences, approximately 38% of which are singletons. The antigens for these receptors are not known. Sequenced: blood. These receptors originate from a girl between 5 and 17 years old with multiple sclerosis.

This clonotype occurred a few times. The chain combines TRBV6-6 with TRBJ2-5; 11 nucleotides line up with TRBD2. The CDR3 length is 15 residues. Germline trimming cut 0 bases from V and 3 bases from J; bases unmatched to any gene: 0. Germline CDR1 MNHNY, CDR2 SVGAGI (reference sequence). The CDR3: CASSYSTSGEETQYF. CDR3 nucleotide sequence: TGTGCCAGCAGTTACTCGACTAGCGGGGAAGAGACCCAGTACTTC.

The chain uses TRBV5-1 and TRBJ2-1, with TRBD2 matching over 14 bases. CDR3 length: 16 residues. Germline loops: CDR1 SGHRS, CDR2 YFSETQ. V trimming: 4 bases; J trimming: 7 bases; junction bases outside the gene matches: 7. Here the CDR3 reads CASSVGLAGGENEQFF. The CDR3 DNA is TGCGCCAGCAGCGTAGGACTAGCGGGGGGCGAGAATGAGCAGTTCTTC.

This clonotype was seen only a few times. The chain joins TRBV7-9 to TRBJ2-1; TRBD1 aligns across 9 bases. The V gene's germline CDR1 is SEHNR and CDR2 FQNEAQ (reference sequence). CDR3 length: 16 residues. Trimming took 5 bases from V and 8 from J; bases not matched to a gene: 13. In DNA form, the CDR3 reads TGTGCCAGCAGCCCTAGAGGAGACAGGGGGTTGGATGAGCAGTTCTTC. It yields the protein CASSPRGDRGLDEQFF.

The chain uses TRBV29-1 and TRBJ2-3, with unresolved D. Trimming cost V 7 bases and J 6 bases, with 14 bases left between them. The CDR3 extends over 12 amino acids. CDR1 and CDR2 (germline): SQVTM, ANQGSEA. The CDR3 region has the DNA TGCAGCGCCATACCCCTTGATGATACGCAGTATTTT. Translating it yields CSAIPLDDTQYF.

The genes are TRBV5-1 and TRBJ1-1; a weak D match, TRBD1 (5 bases). V lost 0 bases to trimming and J lost 5 bases, with 20 bases between them. The CDR3 contains 17 residues. Per the germline V gene, CDR1 is SGHRS and CDR2 is YFSETQ. This chain's CDR3 is CASSLAGVGGGKTEAFF. CDR3 DNA: TGCGCCAGCAGCTTGGCCGGAGTCGGGGGGGGTAAAACTGAAGCTTTCTTT.

The chain employs TRBV30 and TRBJ2-7; possible D gene TRBD1, 7 bases. The CDR3 length is 14 residues. Per germline, CDR1 GTSNPN and CDR2 SVGIG (reference sequence). V was pared by 2 bases and J by 2 bases, with 13 bases between. The chain's CDR3 is CAWSPDREAYEQYF. The CDR3 coding sequence is TGTGCCTGGAGTCCAGACAGGGAGGCCTACGAGCAGTACTTC.

This clonotype was seen only a few times. The chain carries TRBV7-2 and TRBJ1-6, with a weak D call TRBD1 (5 bases). CDR1 and CDR2 from the germline V gene are SGHTA and FQGNSA. This CDR3 has 15 residues. Trimming stripped 1 base from V and 11 bases from J, with 15 bases between. This CDR3 is CASSLEGQGLAPLHF. The DNA of the CDR3 is TGTGCCAGCAGCTTAGAAGGGCAGGGATTGGCACCCCTCCACTTT.

The rearrangement links TRBV7-2 to TRBJ2-1; D gene ambiguous. With 4 bases removed from V and 12 bases from J, the gap between germline ends came to 10 bases. Germline CDR1 is SGHTA and CDR2 is FQGNSA. The CDR3 is made up of 11 amino acids. The CDR3 spells CASSSRHGQFF. Here the CDR3 DNA reads TGTGCCAGCAGCTCGAGGCATGGGCAGTTCTTC.

The rearrangement joins TRBV30 to TRBJ2-7; the match to TRBD1 covers 9 bases. V lost 5 bases to trimming and J lost 2 bases; unmatched junction nucleotides: 4. This CDR3 contains 13 residues. Germline lookup yields CDR1 GTSNPN and CDR2 SVGIG (reference sequence). The CDR3 spells CAWATGGTYEQYF. The CDR3 nucleotides are TGTGCCTGGGCCACAGGGGGCACCTACGAGCAGTACTTC.

The V gene is TRBV5-8, the J gene TRBJ1-2; D not certain. The CDR3 consists of 14 residues. Germline values: CDR1 SGHTS, CDR2 YDEGEE. V lost 0 bases to trimming and J lost 10 bases, with 16 bases between them. The CDR3 protein is CASSLATAGLSYTF. In DNA form, the CDR3 reads TGTGCCAGCAGCTTGGCCACGGCAGGTTTGTCCTACACCTTC.

The chain carries TRBV27 and TRBJ1-6; D is unresolved. Trimming took 6 bases from V and 10 from J, leaving 19 bases between them. The CDR3 sequence is 15 residues long. CDR1 and CDR2 from the germline V gene are MNHEY and SMNVEV (reference sequence). The CDR3 is CASRGVPPFWSPLHF. CDR3 in DNA: TGTGCCAGCAGGGGAGTCCCTCCCTTTTGGTCACCCCTCCACTTT.

V is TRBV10-3 and J is TRBJ2-2; no definite D call. CDR1 and CDR2 from the germline V gene are ENHRY and SYGVKD. V dropped 0 bases and J dropped 5 bases, with 4 bases sitting between them. The CDR3 has 13 amino acids. The CDR3 sequence is CAISESGTGELFF. The CDR3 DNA reads as TGTGCCATCAGTGAGTCGGGAACCGGGGAGCTGTTTTTT.

This chain links TRBV7-2 with TRBJ1-2; the match to TRBD1 covers 7 bases. CDR1 is SGHTA, CDR2 FQGNSA, per germline. The CDR3 contains 15 residues. The V gene end was trimmed by 6 bases and the J gene end by 6 bases; junction bases not matched to a gene: 13. DNA for the CDR3: TGTGCCAGCAGTCCCCAGGGGGGGGCTCTGGATGGCTACACCTTC. It translates to CASSPQGGALDGYTF.

J is TRBJ1-5 and V is TRBV12-3 or TRBV12-4; tentative D call: TRBD1 (6 bases). Trimming removed 1 base at V and 6 bases at J, with 10 bases between. The CDR3 runs 14 residues. The DNA for the CDR3 is TGTGCCAGCAGTTTAGGCAGGGGTATTCAGCCCCAGCATTTT. This sequence encodes CASSLGRGIQPQHF.

The chain combines TRBV28 with TRBJ2-4; D gene uncertain. V dropped 4 bases and J dropped 5 bases, with 6 bases sitting between them. From germline, CDR1 is MDHEN and CDR2 SYDVKM. The CDR3 is 12 residues long. This CDR3 reads CASSSDQNIQYF. The CDR3 nucleotides read TGTGCCAGCAGTTCAGACCAAAACATTCAGTACTTC.

This clonotype occurred a few times. The CDR3 DNA reads as TGTGCCAGCAGCCAAGATCGAACAGGGGGCGGGAATGAGCAGTTCTTC. This gives the protein CASSQDRTGGGNEQFF. The chain couples TRBV4-2 to TRBJ2-1, with TRBD1 matching 9 bases. This CDR3 has 16 amino acids. With 0 bases clipped from V and 7 bases from J, the junction kept 7 bases outside the gene matches. Germline-derived CDR1 and CDR2 are LGHNA and YNFKEQ.

The chain employs TRBV9 and TRBJ2-5, with D possibly matching TRBD2 (5 bases). The V gene's germline CDR1 is SGDLS and CDR2 YYNGEE. The CDR3 consists of 13 residues. V was clipped by 2 bases and J by 5 bases, with 10 bases between them. The CDR3 nucleotides are TGTGCCAGCAGCGTGGCGGGTACGGAGACCCAGTACTTC. Translated: CASSVAGTETQYF.

The chain recombines TRBV5-1 with TRBJ2-3, with D possibly TRBD2 on 6 matching bases. Germline loops: CDR1 SGHRS, CDR2 YFSETQ. Trimming cost V 5 bases and J 1 base, with 11 bases left between them. The CDR3 contains 14 residues. This CDR3 is CASSWGERTDTQYF. For the CDR3, the DNA is TGCGCCAGCAGTTGGGGGGAGCGCACAGATACGCAGTATTTT.

V is TRBV7-8 and J is TRBJ2-7, with TRBD2 matching over 13 bases. CDR3 length: 19 amino acids. The V gene end was trimmed by 7 bases and the J gene end by 7 bases; junction bases not matched to a gene: 22. Germline V gene lookup returns CDR1 SGHVS and CDR2 FQNEAQ. CDR3 sequence (DNA): TGTGCCAGCACCAATCACCGGACTAGCGGGGGCTCGGGGATCAATGAGCAGTACTTC. Translating it yields CASTNHRTSGGSGINEQYF.

V is TRBV5-1 and J is TRBJ2-4, with 9 positions matching TRBD2. The assigned J gene may be wrong: the sequence end matches TRBJ2-7 better. The germline CDR1 and CDR2 sequences are SGHRS and YFSETQ. The CDR3 sequence is 15 residues long. The CDR3 coding sequence is TGCGCCAGCAGCTTGACTAGCGGGTCGAACTACGAGCAGTACTTC. It codes for CASSLTSGSNYEQYF.

Only a few counts were recorded for this clonotype. The chain has TRBV10-3 and TRBJ1-6, with 9 positions matching TRBD1. The ends lost 6 bases at V and 5 bases at J; junction bases unmatched: 5. Germline V gene lookup returns CDR1 ENHRY and CDR2 SYGVKD. CDR3 size: 15 residues. The CDR3 coding sequence is TGTGCCATCAGGGGCGGGACAGGGAATAATTCACCCCTCCACTTT. It translates to CAIRGGTGNNSPLHF.

Of note for this clonotype: One end of the junction does not line up with germline, which may come from a read error. The V gene is TRBV20-1, the J gene TRBJ2-5; the D gene is possibly TRBD1 (6 bases). The J call could be wrong; TRBJ2-1 is a better fit for the DNA end. CDR1 DFQATT and CDR2 SNEGSKA come from the germline V gene (reference sequence). This CDR3 spans 13 amino acids. The CDR3 DNA reads as TGCAGTGCTGGAGACACAGGGTTGGAGACCCAGTTCTTC. The encoded protein is CSAGDTGLETQFF.

This clonotype was seen only a few times. J is TRBJ1-1 and V is TRBV4-1; D not certain. CDR3 size: 14 residues. Germline V lookup: CDR1 MGHRA, CDR2 YSYEKL. V was pared by 3 bases and J by 4 bases, with 12 bases between. CDR3 residues: CASSHRRLTTEAFF. In DNA form, the CDR3 reads TGCGCCAGCAGCCATCGCAGGTTGACCACTGAAGCTTTCTTT.

The chain uses TRBV28 and TRBJ1-2, with D perhaps matching TRBD1 (6 bases). V lost 4 bases to trimming and J lost 1 base, with 19 bases between them. The CDR3 has 17 amino acids. CDR1 is MDHEN and CDR2 is SYDVKM in the germline V gene. The CDR3 sequence is CASSYAAFEGGNYGYTF. In nucleotides, the CDR3 is TGTGCCAGCAGTTATGCCGCTTTTGAAGGGGGTAACTATGGCTACACCTTC.

The chain links TRBV10-2 to TRBJ2-1; 8 bases fit TRBD1. The CDR3 has 15 residues. Germline trimming cut 6 bases from V and 2 bases from J; bases unmatched to any gene: 6. CDR1 WSHSY and CDR2 SAAADI come from the germline V gene. CDR3 loop: CASRTQGVAYNEQFF. The CDR3 nucleotides are TGCGCCAGCAGGACACAGGGGGTGGCCTACAATGAGCAGTTCTTC.